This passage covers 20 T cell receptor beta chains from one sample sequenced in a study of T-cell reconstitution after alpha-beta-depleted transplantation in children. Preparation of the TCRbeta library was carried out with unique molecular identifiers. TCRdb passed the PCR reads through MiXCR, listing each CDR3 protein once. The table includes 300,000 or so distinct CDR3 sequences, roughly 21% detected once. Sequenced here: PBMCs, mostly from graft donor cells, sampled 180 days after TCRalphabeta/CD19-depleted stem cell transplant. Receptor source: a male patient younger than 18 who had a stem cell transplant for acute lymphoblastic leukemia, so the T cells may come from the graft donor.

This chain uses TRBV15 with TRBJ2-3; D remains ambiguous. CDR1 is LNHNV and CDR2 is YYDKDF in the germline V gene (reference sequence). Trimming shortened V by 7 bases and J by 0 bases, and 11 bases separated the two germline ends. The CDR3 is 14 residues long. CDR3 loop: CATTTDMSTDTQYF. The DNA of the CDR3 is TGTGCCACCACCACTGACATGAGCACAGATACGCAGTATTTT.

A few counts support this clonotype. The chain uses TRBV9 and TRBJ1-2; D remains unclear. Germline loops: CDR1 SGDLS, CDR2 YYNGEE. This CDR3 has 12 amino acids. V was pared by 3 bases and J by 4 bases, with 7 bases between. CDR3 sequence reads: CASSAYSYGYTF. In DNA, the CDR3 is TGTGCCAGCAGCGCATACAGCTATGGCTACACCTTC. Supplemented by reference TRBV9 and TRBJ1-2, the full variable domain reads DSGVTQTPKHLITATGQRVTLRCSPRSGDLSVYWYQQSLDQGLQFLIQYYNGEERAKGNILERFSAQQFPDLHSELNLSSLELGDSALYFCASSAYSYGYTFGSGTRLTVV.

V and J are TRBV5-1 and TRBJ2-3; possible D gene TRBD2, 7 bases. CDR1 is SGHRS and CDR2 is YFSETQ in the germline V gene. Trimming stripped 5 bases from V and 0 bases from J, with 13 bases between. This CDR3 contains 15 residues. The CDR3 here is CASRRGGVSTDTQYF. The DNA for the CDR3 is TGCGCCAGCAGGAGGGGGGGCGTTAGCACAGATACGCAGTATTTT.

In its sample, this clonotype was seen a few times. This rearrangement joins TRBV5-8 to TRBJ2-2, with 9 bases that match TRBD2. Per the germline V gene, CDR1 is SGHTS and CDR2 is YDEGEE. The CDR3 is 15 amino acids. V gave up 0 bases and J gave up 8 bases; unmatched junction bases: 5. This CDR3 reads CASSLASSGKGELFF. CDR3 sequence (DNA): TGTGCCAGCAGCTTGGCGTCTAGCGGGAAGGGGGAGCTGTTTTTT.

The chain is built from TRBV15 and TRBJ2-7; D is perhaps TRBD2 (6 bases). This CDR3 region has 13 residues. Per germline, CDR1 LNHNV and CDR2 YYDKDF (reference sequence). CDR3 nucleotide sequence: TGTGCGGGGACCGGGACTTCCCCCTACGAGCAGTACTTC. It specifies CAGTGTSPYEQYF.

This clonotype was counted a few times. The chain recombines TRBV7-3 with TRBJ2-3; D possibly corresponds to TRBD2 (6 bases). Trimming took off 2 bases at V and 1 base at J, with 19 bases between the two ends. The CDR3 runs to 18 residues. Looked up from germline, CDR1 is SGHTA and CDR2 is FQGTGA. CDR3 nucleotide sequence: TGTGCCAGCAGCTTAGGGTCTAGCGCCCGCCACCGCACAGATACGCAGTATTTT. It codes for CASSLGSSARHRTDTQYF.

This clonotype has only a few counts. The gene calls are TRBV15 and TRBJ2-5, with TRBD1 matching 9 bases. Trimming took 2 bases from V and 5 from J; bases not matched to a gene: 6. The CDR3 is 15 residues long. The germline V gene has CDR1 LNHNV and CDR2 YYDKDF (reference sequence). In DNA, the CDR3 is TGTGCCACCAGCAGATCGACAGGGGGTCCTGAGACCCAGTACTTC. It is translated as CATSRSTGGPETQYF.

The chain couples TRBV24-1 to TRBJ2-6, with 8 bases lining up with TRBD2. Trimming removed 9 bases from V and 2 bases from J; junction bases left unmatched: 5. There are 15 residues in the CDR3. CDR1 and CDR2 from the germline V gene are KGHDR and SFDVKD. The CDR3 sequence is CATGTSLTGANVLTF. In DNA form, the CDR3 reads TGTGCCACCGGGACTAGTTTGACTGGGGCCAACGTCCTGACTTTC.

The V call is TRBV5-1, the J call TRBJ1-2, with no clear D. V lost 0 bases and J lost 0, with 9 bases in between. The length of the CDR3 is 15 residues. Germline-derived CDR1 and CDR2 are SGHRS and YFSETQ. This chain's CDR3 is CASSLGPGANYGYTF. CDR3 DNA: TGCGCCAGCAGCTTGGGGCCAGGTGCTAACTATGGCTACACCTTC.

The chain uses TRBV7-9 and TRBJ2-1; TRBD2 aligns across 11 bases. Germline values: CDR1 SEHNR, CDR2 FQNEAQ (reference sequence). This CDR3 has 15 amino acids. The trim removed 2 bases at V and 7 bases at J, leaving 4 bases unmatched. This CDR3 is CASSLKLAGVNEQFF. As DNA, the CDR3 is TGTGCCAGCAGCTTAAAACTAGCGGGAGTGAATGAGCAGTTCTTC.

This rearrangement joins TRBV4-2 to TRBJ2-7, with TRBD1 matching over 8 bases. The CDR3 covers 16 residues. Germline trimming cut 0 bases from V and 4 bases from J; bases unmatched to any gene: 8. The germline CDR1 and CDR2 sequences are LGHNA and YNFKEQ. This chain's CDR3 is CASSQDADRGGYEQYF. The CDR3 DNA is TGTGCCAGCAGCCAAGACGCCGACAGGGGAGGATACGAGCAGTACTTC.

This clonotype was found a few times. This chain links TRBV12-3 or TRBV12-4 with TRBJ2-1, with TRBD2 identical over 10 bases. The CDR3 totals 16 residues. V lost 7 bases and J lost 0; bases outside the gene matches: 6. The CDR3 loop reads CASTLAGAHSYNEQFF. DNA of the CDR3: TGTGCCAGCACCCTAGCGGGAGCCCACTCCTACAATGAGCAGTTCTTC.

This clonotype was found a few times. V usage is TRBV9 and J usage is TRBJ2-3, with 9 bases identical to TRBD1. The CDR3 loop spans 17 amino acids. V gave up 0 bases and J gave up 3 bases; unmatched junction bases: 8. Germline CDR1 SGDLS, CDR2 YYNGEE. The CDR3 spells CASSVVPDRGFTDTQYF. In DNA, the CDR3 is TGTGCCAGCAGCGTAGTACCGGACAGGGGATTTACAGATACGCAGTATTTT.

The CDR3 sequence is CASHVANEQFF. CDR3 bases: TGCGCCAGCCATGTAGCGAATGAGCAGTTCTTC. This chain joins TRBV5-1 and TRBJ2-1; tentative D call: TRBD2 (5 bases). The ends were cut back, 7 bases at V and 7 bases at J, with 9 bases in the middle. Germline V gives CDR1 SGHRS, CDR2 YFSETQ. The CDR3 loop spans 11 amino acids.

The CDR3 coding sequence is TGTGCCAGCAGCGCCCGGGTGGGGGTCTTTCCCCTCCTCTACAATGAGCAGTTCTTC. Translation: CASSARVGVFPLLYNEQFF. The chain carries TRBV4-2 and TRBJ2-1; D tentatively fits TRBD1 or TRBD2 (5 bases each). The ends were cut back, 5 bases at V and 3 bases at J, with 26 bases in the middle. The CDR3 runs to 19 residues. The germline CDR1 and CDR2 sequences are LGHNA and YNFKEQ.

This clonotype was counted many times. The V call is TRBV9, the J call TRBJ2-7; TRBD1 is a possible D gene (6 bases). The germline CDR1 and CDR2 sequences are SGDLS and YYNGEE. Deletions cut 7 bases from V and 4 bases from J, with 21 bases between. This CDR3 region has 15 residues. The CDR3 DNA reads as TGTGCCAGCTCGGTGGGGGCTAGTACGTTGTACGAGCAGTACTTC. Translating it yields CASSVGASTLYEQYF.

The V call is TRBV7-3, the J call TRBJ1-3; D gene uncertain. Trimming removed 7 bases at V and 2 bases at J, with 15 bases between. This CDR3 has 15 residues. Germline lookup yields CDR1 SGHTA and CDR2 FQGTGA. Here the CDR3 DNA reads TGTGCCAGCACCTATCGGCAGGAGGCTGGAAACACCATATATTTT. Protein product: CASTYRQEAGNTIYF.

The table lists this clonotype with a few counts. The CDR3 nucleotides are TGTGCCAGCAGTGAACCCCCGACTAGCGGGAGGAAGACCCAGTACTTC. Translating it yields CASSEPPTSGRKTQYF. V and J are TRBV25-1 and TRBJ2-5; 13 nucleotides match TRBD2. The ends lost 2 bases at V and 6 bases at J; junction bases unmatched: 6. CDR3 length equals 16 residues. In germline, CDR1 is MGHDK, CDR2 SYGVNS.

CDR3 coding DNA: TGTGCCAGCTCGGGGGTACCGGGAGACGAGCAGTACTTC. Residues: CASSGVPGDEQYF. The rearrangement uses TRBV7-9 and TRBJ2-7, with a tentative D call TRBD2 (6 bases). This CDR3 spans 13 amino acids. The V end lost 8 bases, the J end lost 5 bases, and 16 bases lay between the germline ends. Germline CDR1 is SEHNR and CDR2 is FQNEAQ (reference sequence).

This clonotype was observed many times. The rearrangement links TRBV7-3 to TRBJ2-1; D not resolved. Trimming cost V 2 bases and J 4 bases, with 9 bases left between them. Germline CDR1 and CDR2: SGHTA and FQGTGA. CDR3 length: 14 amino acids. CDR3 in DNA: TGTGCCAGCAGCTTATCGGCCCTGTACAATGAGCAGTTCTTC. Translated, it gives CASSLSALYNEQFF.